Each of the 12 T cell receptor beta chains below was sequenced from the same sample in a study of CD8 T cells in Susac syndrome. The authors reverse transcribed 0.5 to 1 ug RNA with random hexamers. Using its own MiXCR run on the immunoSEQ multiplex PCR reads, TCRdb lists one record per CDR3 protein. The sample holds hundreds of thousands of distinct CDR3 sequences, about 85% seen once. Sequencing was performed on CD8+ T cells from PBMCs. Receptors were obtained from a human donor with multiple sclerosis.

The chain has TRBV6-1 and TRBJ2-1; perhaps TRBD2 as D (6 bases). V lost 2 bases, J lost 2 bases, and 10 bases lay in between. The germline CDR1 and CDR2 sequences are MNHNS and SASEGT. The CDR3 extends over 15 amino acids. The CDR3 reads CASSERVAAYNEQFF. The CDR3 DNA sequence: TGTGCCAGCAGTGAACGAGTAGCGGCCTACAATGAGCAGTTCTTC.

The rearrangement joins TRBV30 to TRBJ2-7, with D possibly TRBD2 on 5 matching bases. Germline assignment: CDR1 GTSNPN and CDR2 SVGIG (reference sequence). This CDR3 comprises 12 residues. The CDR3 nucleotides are TGTGTTAGAGGACGGGGAGAATACGAGCAGTACTTC. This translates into CVRGRGEYEQYF.

The CDR3 nucleotides read TGTGCCAGCAGCCGGGGCCCACCCCCCAATGAGCAGTTCTTC. Residues: CASSRGPPPNEQFF. The V gene is TRBV3-1, the J gene TRBJ2-1; tentatively, D is TRBD1 (5 bases). The CDR3 length is 14 residues. V lost 4 bases and J 6 bases, leaving 13 bases between the germline ends. Looked up from germline, CDR1 is LGHDT and CDR2 is YNNKEL (reference sequence).

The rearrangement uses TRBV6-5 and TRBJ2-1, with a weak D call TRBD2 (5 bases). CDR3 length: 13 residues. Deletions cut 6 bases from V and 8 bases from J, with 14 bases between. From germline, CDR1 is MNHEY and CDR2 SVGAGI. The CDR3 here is CASRDSNRDEQFF. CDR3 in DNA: TGTGCCAGCAGGGACTCGAACAGAGATGAGCAGTTCTTC.

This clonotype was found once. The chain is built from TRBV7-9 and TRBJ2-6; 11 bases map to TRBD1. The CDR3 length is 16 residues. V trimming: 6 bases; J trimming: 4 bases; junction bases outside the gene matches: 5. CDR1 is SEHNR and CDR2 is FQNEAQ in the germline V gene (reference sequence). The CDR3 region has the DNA TGTGCCAGCAGGCGGGACAGGGGGTCCGGGGCCAACGTCCTGACTTTC. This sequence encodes CASRRDRGSGANVLTF.

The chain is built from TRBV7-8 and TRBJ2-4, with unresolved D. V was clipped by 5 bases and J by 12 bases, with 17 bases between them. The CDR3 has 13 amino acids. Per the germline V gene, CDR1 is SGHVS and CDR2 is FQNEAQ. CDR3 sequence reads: CASSEEIVMAQYF. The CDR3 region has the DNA TGTGCCAGCAGCGAGGAAATAGTGATGGCTCAGTACTTC. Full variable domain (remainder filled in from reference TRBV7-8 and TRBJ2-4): GAGVSQSPRYKVAKRGQDVALRCDPISGHVSLFWYQQALGQGPEFLTYFQNEAQLDKSGLPSDRFFAERPEGSVSTLKIQRTQQEDSAVYLCASSEEIVMAQYFGAGTRLSVL.

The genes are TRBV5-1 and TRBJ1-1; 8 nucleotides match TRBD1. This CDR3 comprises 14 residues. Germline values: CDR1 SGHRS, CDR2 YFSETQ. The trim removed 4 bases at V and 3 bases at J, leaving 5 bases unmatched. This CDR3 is CASSRWTGHTEAFF. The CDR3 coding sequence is TGCGCCAGCAGCAGATGGACAGGGCACACTGAAGCTTTCTTT.

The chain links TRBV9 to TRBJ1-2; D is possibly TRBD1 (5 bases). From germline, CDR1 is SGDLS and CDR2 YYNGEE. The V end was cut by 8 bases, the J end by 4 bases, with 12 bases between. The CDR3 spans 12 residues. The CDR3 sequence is CASGTVLYGYTF. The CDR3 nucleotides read TGTGCCAGTGGGACGGTGCTCTATGGCTACACCTTC.

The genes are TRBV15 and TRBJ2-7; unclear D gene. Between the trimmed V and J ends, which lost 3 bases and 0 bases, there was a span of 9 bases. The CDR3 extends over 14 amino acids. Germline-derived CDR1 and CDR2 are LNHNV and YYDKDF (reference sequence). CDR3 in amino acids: CATSRTRTSYEQYF. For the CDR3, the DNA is TGTGCCACCAGCAGGACAAGAACCTCCTACGAGCAGTACTTC.

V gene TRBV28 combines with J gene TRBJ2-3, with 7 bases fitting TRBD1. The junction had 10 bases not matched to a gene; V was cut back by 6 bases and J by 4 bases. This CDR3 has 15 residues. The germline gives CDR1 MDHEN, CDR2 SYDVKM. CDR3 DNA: TGTGCCAGCAGAAGACGACAGGGCGGAGCAGATACGCAGTATTTT. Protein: CASRRRQGGADTQYF.

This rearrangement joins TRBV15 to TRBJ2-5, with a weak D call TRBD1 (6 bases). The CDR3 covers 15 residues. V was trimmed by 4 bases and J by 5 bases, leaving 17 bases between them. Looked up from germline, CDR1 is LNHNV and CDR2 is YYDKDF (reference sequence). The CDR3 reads CATSISTGTKETQYF. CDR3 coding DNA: TGTGCCACCAGCATCAGCACCGGGACAAAGGAGACCCAGTACTTC.

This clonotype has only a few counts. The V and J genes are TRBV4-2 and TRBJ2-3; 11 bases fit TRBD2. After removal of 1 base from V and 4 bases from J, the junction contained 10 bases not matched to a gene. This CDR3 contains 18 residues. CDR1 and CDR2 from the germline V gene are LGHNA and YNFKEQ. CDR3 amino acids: CASSQAWVAGGLADTQYF. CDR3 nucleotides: TGTGCCAGCAGCCAAGCGTGGGTAGCGGGAGGGTTGGCAGATACGCAGTATTTT.